This TCR beta chain stems from a study of T cells in Graves' hyperthyroidism and ophthalmopathy. This CDR3 is 16 amino acids long. Trimming shortened V by 5 bases and J by 2 bases, and 18 bases separated the two germline ends. Germline loops: CDR1 SEHNR, CDR2 FQNEAQ (reference sequence). It was less than 13 ml of fresh peripheral blood that supplied the PBMCs. The sample holds many counts of this clonotype. Amplified TCR beta CDR3 regions derived from RNA transcripts. Initially, a first-round RT-PCR of the TCR CDR3 employed the HTBI primer set. TCRdb reprocessed the multiplex PCR reads via MiXCR and lists one record per CDR3 protein. The sample has more than 150,000 distinct CDR3 sequences, over 15% seen once.

Sequenced: blood. The chain carries TRBV7-9 and TRBJ1-2, with D unresolved. The sequence was collected from a woman aged 45-65 years with Graves' hyperthyroidism. The CDR3 reads CASSPRTGRENYGYTF. The CDR3 DNA follows: TGTGCCAGCAGCCCCCGAACGGGGAGGGAAAACTATGGCTACACCTTC.